The sequence of this T cell receptor beta chain was determined in a study of blood T cells in healthy people across ages. This clonotype was observed a handful of times. What it binds is unknown. General study results and limits: Strongly correlated with naive T cell percentage was TCR beta diversity.

Next came a second PCR, run for about 7 to 11 cycles, which used a sample-barcoded 5' primer along with a J-beta primer mix. MiXCR was run by TCRdb on the 5' RACE reads, yielding one entry per CDR3 protein. The sample includes a few hundred thousand distinct CDR3 sequences, over 25% seen only once; the top ten take approximately 3.3%. Trimming took off 0 bases at V and 8 bases at J, with 13 bases between the two ends. The CDR3 consists of 13 residues. In germline, CDR1 is DFQATT, CDR2 SNEGSKA (reference sequence). This sample also belongs to another study, concerning T cells of mothers and their children. That work adds: Over 8 million reads per mother and around 3.2 million per child were obtained. Researchers report slightly higher, though non-significant, overlap in related mother-child pairs than in unrelated pairs.

The receptor comes from a boy aged 2-15 years in good health. Material: blood. V gene TRBV20-1 combines with J gene TRBJ1-1; possibly TRBD1 for D (5 bases). The CDR3 here is CSARDPRVREAFF. The CDR3 DNA sequence: TGCAGTGCTAGAGATCCCAGGGTAAGAGAAGCTTTCTTT.